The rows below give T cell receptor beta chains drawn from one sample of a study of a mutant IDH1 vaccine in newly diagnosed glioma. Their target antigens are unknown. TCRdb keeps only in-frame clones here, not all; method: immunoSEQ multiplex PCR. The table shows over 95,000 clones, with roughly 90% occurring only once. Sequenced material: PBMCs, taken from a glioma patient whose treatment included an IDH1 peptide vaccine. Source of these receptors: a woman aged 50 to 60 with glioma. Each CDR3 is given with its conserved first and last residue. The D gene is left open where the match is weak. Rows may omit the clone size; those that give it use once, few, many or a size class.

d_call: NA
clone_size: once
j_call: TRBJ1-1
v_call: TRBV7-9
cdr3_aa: CASSLSHPGAEAFF
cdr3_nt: TGTGCCAGCAGCTTGTCCCACCCTGGGGCTGAAGCTTTCTTT

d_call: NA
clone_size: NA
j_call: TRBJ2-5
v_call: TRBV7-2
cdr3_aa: CASRRGEETQYF
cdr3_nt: TGTGCCTCCCGAAGGGGGGAGGAGACCCAGTACTTC

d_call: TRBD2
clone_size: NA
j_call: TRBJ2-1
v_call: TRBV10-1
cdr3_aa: CASSGSGSLVDEQFF
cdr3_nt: TGCGCCAGCAGTGGAAGCGGGAGTCTGGTGGATGAGCAGTTCTTC

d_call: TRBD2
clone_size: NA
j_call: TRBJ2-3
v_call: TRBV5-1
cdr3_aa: CASSLAGGGPSTDTQYF
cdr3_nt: TGCGCCAGCAGCTTGGCGGGCGGGGGACCTAGCACAGATACGCAGTATTTT

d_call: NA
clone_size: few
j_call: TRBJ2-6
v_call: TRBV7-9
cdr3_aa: CASSSSGANVLTF
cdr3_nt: TGTGCCAGCAGCTCTTCTGGGGCCAACGTCCTGACTTTC

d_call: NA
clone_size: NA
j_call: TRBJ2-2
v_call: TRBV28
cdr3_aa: CAGTGYNTGELFF
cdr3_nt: TGTGCCGGTACAGGGTACAACACCGGGGAGCTGTTTTTT

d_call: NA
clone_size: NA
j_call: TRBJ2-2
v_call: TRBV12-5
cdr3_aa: CASGHPGNTGELFF
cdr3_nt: TGTGCTAGTGGTCACCCAGGGAACACCGGGGAGCTGTTTTTT

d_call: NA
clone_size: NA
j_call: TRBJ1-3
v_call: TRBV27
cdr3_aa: CASSLSGGGNTIYF
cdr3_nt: TGTGCCAGCAGTTTATCCGGAGGGGGAAACACCATATATTTT

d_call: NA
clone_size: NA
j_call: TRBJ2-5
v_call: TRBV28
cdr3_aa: CASSPGTGTGQETQYF
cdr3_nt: TGTGCCAGCAGTCCCGGGACCGGAACTGGGCAAGAGACCCAGTACTTC

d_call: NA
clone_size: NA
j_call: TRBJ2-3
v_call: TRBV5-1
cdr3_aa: CASSFRSRTDTQYF
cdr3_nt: TGCGCCAGCAGCTTTCGTAGCAGGACAGATACGCAGTATTTT

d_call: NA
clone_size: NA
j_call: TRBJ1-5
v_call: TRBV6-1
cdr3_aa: CASRFTAYSNQPQHF
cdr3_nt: TGTGCCAGCAGGTTTACAGCTTATAGCAATCAGCCCCAGCATTTT

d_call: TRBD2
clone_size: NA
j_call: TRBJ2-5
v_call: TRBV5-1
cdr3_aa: CASSLVGRAGETQYF
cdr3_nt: TGCGCCAGCAGCTTGGTCGGGAGGGCCGGGGAGACCCAGTACTTC

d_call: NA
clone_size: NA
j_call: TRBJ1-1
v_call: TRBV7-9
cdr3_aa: CASSLGSGNTEAFF
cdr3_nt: TGTGCCAGCAGCTTAGGAAGCGGGAACACTGAAGCTTTCTTT

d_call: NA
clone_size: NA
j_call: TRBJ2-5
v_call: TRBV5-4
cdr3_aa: CASSRGTAGETQYF
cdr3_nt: TGTGCCAGCAGCCGCGGGACGGCAGGAGAGACCCAGTACTTC

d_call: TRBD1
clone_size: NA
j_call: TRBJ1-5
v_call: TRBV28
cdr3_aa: CASNDRGRGDQPQHF
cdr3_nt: TGTGCCAGCAACGATAGGGGGCGGGGGGATCAGCCCCAGCATTTT

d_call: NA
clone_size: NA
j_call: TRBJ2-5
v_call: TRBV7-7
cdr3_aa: CASSKDLQETQYF
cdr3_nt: TGTGCTAGCAGCAAGGACTTACAAGAGACCCAGTACTTC